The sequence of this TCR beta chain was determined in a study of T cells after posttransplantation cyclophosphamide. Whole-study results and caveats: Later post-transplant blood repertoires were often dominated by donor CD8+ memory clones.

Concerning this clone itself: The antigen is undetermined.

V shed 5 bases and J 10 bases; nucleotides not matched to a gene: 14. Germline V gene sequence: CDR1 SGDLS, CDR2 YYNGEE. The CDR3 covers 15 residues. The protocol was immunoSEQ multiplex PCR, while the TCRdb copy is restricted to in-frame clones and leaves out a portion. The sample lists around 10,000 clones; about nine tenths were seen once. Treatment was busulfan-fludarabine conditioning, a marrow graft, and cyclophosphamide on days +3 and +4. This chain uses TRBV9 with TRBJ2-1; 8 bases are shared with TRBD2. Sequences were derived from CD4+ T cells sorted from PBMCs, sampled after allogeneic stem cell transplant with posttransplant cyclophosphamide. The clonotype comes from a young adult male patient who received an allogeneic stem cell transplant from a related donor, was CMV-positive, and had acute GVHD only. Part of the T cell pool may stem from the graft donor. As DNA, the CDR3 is TGTGCCAGCAGGCCGGGGGGCGGGGGGCCGGGAGAGCAGTTCTTC. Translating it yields CASRPGGGGPGEQFF.